Following are 19 T cell receptor beta chains from one sample sequenced in a study of blood T cell repertoires in COVID-19. Profiling relied on immunoSEQ multiplex PCR, and the TCRdb table lists in-frame clones only, not all of them. The sample includes some 150,000 clones, 80% to 90% of them seen just once. The sample taken for sequencing was peripheral blood. These receptor sequences come from a woman in her 50s with acute or convalescent COVID-19.

The chain has TRBV5-1 and TRBJ2-5; 8 nucleotides match TRBD1. V lost 0 bases and J lost 5; bases outside the gene matches: 9. The CDR3 covers 16 residues. Germline CDR1 SGHRS, CDR2 YFSETQ. DNA of the CDR3: TGCGCCAGCAGCTTGGGGTCGGTCAGGGGGCAGGAGACCCAGTACTTC. Translated, it gives CASSLGSVRGQETQYF.

This chain uses TRBV25-1 with TRBJ1-3; D gene ambiguous. CDR1 and CDR2 from the germline V gene are MGHDK and SYGVNS. The CDR3 runs 15 residues. Between the trimmed V and J ends, which lost 1 base and 0 bases, there was a span of 7 bases. The CDR3 spells CASSEWSGSGNTIYF. The CDR3 DNA reads TGTGCCAGCAGTGAATGGTCCGGCTCTGGAAACACCATATATTTT. The full variable domain, with the rest looked up from reference TRBV25-1 and TRBJ1-3, is EADIYQTPRYLVIGTGKKITLECSQTMGHDKMYWYQQDPGMELHLIHYSYGVNSTEKGDLSSESTVSRIRTEHFPLTLESARPSHTSQYLCASSEWSGSGNTIYFGEGSWLTVV.

The chain couples TRBV25-1 to TRBJ2-5, with D uncertain. Germline loops: CDR1 MGHDK, CDR2 SYGVNS. Trimming left V 3 bases short and J 4 bases short, with 3 bases between. This CDR3 has 11 amino acids. In DNA, the CDR3 is TGTGCCAGCAGTGACGGAGAGACCCAGTACTTC. It yields the protein CASSDGETQYF.

About this clone itself: The same CDR3 also results from other DNA sequences found in this sample. V and J are TRBV27 and TRBJ1-2; TRBD1 agrees at 12 bases. After removal of 5 bases from V and 4 bases from J, the junction contained 5 bases not matched to a gene. Germline-derived CDR1 and CDR2 are MNHEY and SMNVEV (reference sequence). The CDR3 spans 15 residues. The CDR3 DNA follows: TGTGCCAGCAGTCAAGGGGACAGGGGGCTCTATGGCTACACCTTC. This sequence encodes CASSQGDRGLYGYTF.

The DNA for the CDR3 is TGTGCCAGCAGCTCCGGGACAGGGGGAATAGCCGGGGAGCTGTTTTTT. This gives the protein CASSSGTGGIAGELFF. The rearrangement uses TRBV6-6 and TRBJ2-2, with 11 bases that match TRBD1. The CDR3 loop spans 16 amino acids. Germline V gene sequence: CDR1 MNHNY, CDR2 SVGAGI (reference sequence). V lost 6 bases and J lost 6; bases outside the gene matches: 9.

The chain combines TRBV7-6 with TRBJ2-5; TRBD2 aligns across 10 bases. CDR1 is SGHVS and CDR2 is FNYEAQ in the germline V gene. The CDR3 sequence is 16 residues long. The junction had 16 bases not matched to a gene; V was cut back by 6 bases and J by 9 bases. The CDR3 loop is CASSQSASGGPVAQYF. Written as DNA, the CDR3 is TGTGCCAGCAGTCAGTCGGCTAGCGGGGGCCCAGTGGCCCAGTACTTC. The full variable domain, completed using reference TRBV7-6 and TRBJ2-5, is GAGVSQSPRYKVTKRGQDVALRCDPISGHVSLYWYRQALGQGPEFLTYFNYEAQQDKSGLPNDRFSAERPEGSISTLTIQRTEQRDSAMYRCASSQSASGGPVAQYFGPGTRLLVL.

The V call is TRBV18, the J call TRBJ1-1; 8 bases are a match to TRBD1. CDR3 length: 14 amino acids. V shed 4 bases, J shed 5 bases, and the junction held 6 bases outside the gene matches. Looked up from germline, CDR1 is KGHSH and CDR2 is LQKENI. The CDR3 coding sequence is TGTGCCAGCTCACTACAGGGGGAAGTGACTGAAGCTTTCTTT. Translating it yields CASSLQGEVTEAFF. Full variable domain (outside the CDR3, taken from reference TRBV18 and TRBJ1-1): NAGVMQNPRHLVRRRGQEARLRCSPMKGHSHVYWYRQLPEEGLKFMVYLQKENIIDESGMPKERFSAEFPKEGPSILRIQQVVRGDSAAYFCASSLQGEVTEAFFGQGTRLTVV.

V gene TRBV2 combines with J gene TRBJ2-2; the D is unclear. Germline V gene data show CDR1 as SNHLY and CDR2 as FYNNEI. V was pared by 2 bases and J by 7 bases, with 8 bases between. The CDR3 totals 13 residues. CDR3 DNA: TGTGCCAGCAGTGAACGGGTCGTCGGGGAGCTGTTTTTT. Protein: CASSERVVGELFF.

This chain uses TRBV13 with TRBJ2-1, with a possible D match to TRBD2 (6 bases). Germline V gene data show CDR1 as PRHDT and CDR2 as FYEKMQ (reference sequence). CDR3 length: 15 residues. V lost 3 bases and J 9 bases, leaving 18 bases between the germline ends. Here the CDR3 reads CASSFEGGRRGEQFF. The CDR3 coding sequence is TGTGCCAGCAGCTTCGAGGGAGGCCGACGGGGTGAGCAGTTCTTC.

This rearrangement joins TRBV29-1 to TRBJ2-1; 8 nucleotides align to TRBD2. CDR1 is SQVTM, CDR2 ANQGSEA, per germline. This CDR3 comprises 15 residues. V dropped 7 bases and J dropped 4; count of bases not matched to a gene: 12. Here the CDR3 DNA reads TGCAGCGCCAACCTCGAGGGCGGGAGGTACAATGAGCAGTTCTTC. Translating it yields CSANLEGGRYNEQFF.

The gene calls are TRBV12-3 or TRBV12-4 and TRBJ2-1; 7 positions match TRBD2. The CDR3 length is 11 residues. V lost 7 bases and J lost 10; bases outside the gene matches: 4. DNA of the CDR3: TGTGCCAGCAACGAAGCGGGAGAGCAGTTCTTC. This codes for CASNEAGEQFF.

The rearrangement uses TRBV7-8 and TRBJ2-2, with a possible D match to TRBD2 (6 bases). With 3 bases removed from V and 7 bases from J, the gap between germline ends came to 9 bases. Germline V gene data show CDR1 as SGHVS and CDR2 as FQNEAQ. CDR3 length equals 13 residues. DNA of the CDR3: TGTGCCAGCAGCTTCCGGGGGATCGGGGAGCTGTTTTTT. It codes for CASSFRGIGELFF.

The rearrangement links TRBV7-2 to TRBJ2-1; TRBD2 matches 10 bases. V shed 4 bases and J 4 bases; nucleotides not matched to a gene: 10. The CDR3 consists of 17 residues. From germline, CDR1 is SGHTA and CDR2 FQGNSA. In DNA, the CDR3 is TGTGCCAGCAGCTCCTACCGTGGAGCGGGGGGGTACAATGAGCAGTTCTTC. This codes for CASSSYRGAGGYNEQFF.

Points on this clone: The sample contains more than one DNA sequence encoding this CDR3. The chain is built from TRBV6-5 and TRBJ1-5; TRBD1 matches at 9 bases. This CDR3 has 14 residues. Germline V CDR1 and CDR2: MNHEY, SVGAGI. J was trimmed by 4 bases and V by 5 bases; bases with no gene match: 3. CDR3 amino acids: CASSPGTGNQPQHF. Written as DNA, the CDR3 is TGTGCCAGCAGTCCCGGGACAGGGAATCAGCCCCAGCATTTT.

This sequence joins TRBV13 and TRBJ2-1; TRBD2 agrees at 7 bases. CDR1 PRHDT and CDR2 FYEKMQ come from the germline V gene (reference sequence). This CDR3 has 14 residues. V was clipped by 7 bases and J by 15 bases; unmatched bases: 18. CDR3 sequence reads: CASNPSGWVERGFF. In DNA form, the CDR3 reads TGTGCCAGCAACCCATCGGGCTGGGTAGAGCGGGGGTTCTTC. Full variable domain (missing parts from reference TRBV13 and TRBJ2-1): AAGVIQSPRHLIKEKRETATLKCYPIPRHDTVYWYQQGPGQDPQFLISFYEKMQSDKGSIPDRFSAQQFSDYHSELNMSSLELGDSALYFCASNPSGWVERGFFGPGTRLTVL.

This clone was counted a single time. This chain links TRBV9 with TRBJ2-5; TRBD1 might be the D (7 bases). This CDR3 has 16 residues. Germline CDR1 and CDR2: SGDLS and YYNGEE. The V and J ends lost 4 bases and 9 bases respectively, with 25 bases between them. This CDR3 reads CASSSQKSGAQGAQYF. The CDR3 DNA is TGTGCCAGCAGCTCACAGAAATCGGGGGCCCAGGGGGCCCAGTACTTC. Together with reference TRBV9 and TRBJ2-5, the CDR3 gives the full variable domain: DSGVTQTPKHLITATGQRVTLRCSPRSGDLSVYWYQQSLDQGLQFLIQYYNGEERAKGNILERFSAQQFPDLHSELNLSSLELGDSALYFCASSSQKSGAQGAQYFGPGTRLLVL.

This chain links TRBV7-9 with TRBJ2-2, with D maybe TRBD2 (5 bases). The CDR3 sequence is 12 residues long. Germline loops: CDR1 SEHNR, CDR2 FQNEAQ (reference sequence). V was clipped by 11 bases and J by 6 bases, with 13 bases between them. CDR3 nucleotides: TGTGCCTGTCTTCGGGGTTCCGGGGAGCTGTTTTTT. Translating gives CACLRGSGELFF.

The chain couples TRBV2 to TRBJ2-3, with 9 bases matching TRBD2. Trimming removed 5 bases from V and 0 bases from J; junction bases left unmatched: 6. Germline V gives CDR1 SNHLY, CDR2 FYNNEI. The CDR3 extends over 16 amino acids. The CDR3 nucleotides read TGTGCCAGCAGTACACTAGCGGGTCGTAGCACAGATACGCAGTATTTT. Translation gives CASSTLAGRSTDTQYF.

The gene calls are TRBV5-5 and TRBJ1-1; TRBD1 is a possible D gene (5 bases). This CDR3 has 15 residues. V dropped 5 bases and J dropped 3 bases, with 17 bases sitting between them. Germline V gives CDR1 SGHKS, CDR2 YYEKEE (reference sequence). CDR3 protein: CASSRRGTSDTEAFF. DNA for the CDR3: TGTGCCAGCAGTAGAAGGGGTACCTCTGACACTGAAGCTTTCTTT.